This TCR beta chain was sequenced for a study of blood T cell repertoires in COVID-19. Background on the study: Samples taken during acute and convalescent COVID-19 were collected in the United States, Italy and Spain. In each case, the material was cDNA or gDNA derived from T cells, B-cell-depleted T cells, or PBMCs.

V lost 0 bases and J 5 bases, leaving 14 bases between the germline ends. The V gene's germline CDR1 is SEHNR and CDR2 FQNEAQ (reference sequence). The CDR3 consists of 16 residues. Under the authors' procedure: Reference gene primer amplification yielded estimated nucleated cell counts. Using immunoSEQ multiplex PCR, the repertoire was profiled, and TCRdb retains in-frame clones only, with some absent. The V and J calls and clone size are taken from that table; D and trimming were inferred from the DNA. Of 35,000 to 50,000 clones listed, 87% were seen once; the top ten hold 15%. The sequence derives from a man in his 60s with active COVID-19. The source material was peripheral blood. This sequence joins TRBV7-9 and TRBJ1-3, with D possibly being TRBD1 (6 bases). This CDR3 is CASSLAQTGIRNTIYF. CDR3 sequence (DNA): TGTGCCAGCAGCTTAGCCCAAACAGGGATAAGAAACACCATATATTTT.